This T cell receptor (beta chain) emerged from a study of blood T cell repertoires in COVID-19. About the research overall: PBMCs, B-cell-depleted T cells, or T cells provided the cDNA or gDNA that made up the material.

The CDR3 is made up of 18 amino acids. The germline V gene encodes CDR1 LGHDT and CDR2 YNNKEL (reference sequence). J lost 4 bases, V lost 4 bases, and 14 bases had no gene match. The method was immunoSEQ multiplex PCR; TCRdb's version includes in-frame clones alone and lacks a portion of them. The profile shows more than 250,000 clones, around 83% of them singletons. This TCR was sampled from a woman aged 45-65 years with acute or convalescent COVID-19. J is TRBJ2-1 and V is TRBV3-1 (or the pseudogene TRBV3-2), with TRBD2 matching 9 bases. Sequenced input: peripheral blood. This chain's CDR3 is CASSPKRSTSGVYNEQFF. CDR3 in DNA: TGTGCCAGCAGCCCTAAAAGATCGACTAGCGGAGTTTACAATGAGCAGTTCTTC.